The 27 T cell receptor beta chains in this list originate from one sample, sequenced in a study of response to subunit inactivated influenza vaccine. TCRdb fed the RT-PCR reads into MiXCR, producing one record per CDR3 protein. Among approximately 700,000 distinct CDR3 sequences listed, over 11% were seen once. The sample here was PBMCs from blood, taken 14 days before vaccination. All receptors come from a man aged 50-59 years who received an inactivated influenza vaccine.

V is TRBV28 and J is TRBJ2-7, with a tentative D call TRBD2 (6 bases). The length of the CDR3 is 13 residues. Trimming removed 3 bases from V and 5 bases from J, with 11 bases in between. Germline V CDR1 and CDR2: MDHEN, SYDVKM. Here the CDR3 reads CASSFTGLNEQYF. CDR3 coding DNA: TGTGCCAGCAGTTTCACCGGACTAAACGAGCAGTACTTC.

The rearrangement uses TRBV29-1 and TRBJ2-1; the D gene is possibly TRBD2 (5 bases). Trimming stripped 6 bases from V and 8 bases from J, with 17 bases between. The length of the CDR3 is 13 residues. The germline V gene encodes CDR1 SQVTM and CDR2 ANQGSEA. CDR3 nucleotide sequence: TGCAGCGTGGGCGGCGGGCTCGGCTATGAGCAGTTCTTC. This encodes CSVGGGLGYEQFF.

This clonotype was observed a handful of times. This chain joins TRBV28 and TRBJ2-7; 11 bases map to TRBD1. CDR1 and CDR2 (germline): MDHEN, SYDVKM. After removal of 6 bases from V and 6 bases from J, the junction contained 10 bases not matched to a gene. This CDR3 has 15 residues. CDR3 in DNA: TGTGCCAGCAGAACCGGGACAGGGGGTAGCGGCGAGCAGTACTTC. Translating it yields CASRTGTGGSGEQYF.

As for this clonotype: One end of the junction varies from germline; a read error may be responsible. Here the CDR3 DNA reads TGTGCCAGCGGTGAGAGCTCCTACAATGAGCAGTTCTTC. It codes for CASGESSYNEQFF. The chain uses TRBV6-1 and TRBJ2-1; unclear D gene. The CDR3 spans 13 residues. Germline V gives CDR1 MNHNS, CDR2 SASEGT.

This clonotype was seen a few times. The rearrangement uses TRBV29-1 and TRBJ2-2, with TRBD1 matching 8 bases. CDR3 size: 12 residues. The V segment lost 7 bases and the J segment 5 bases; nucleotides outside the gene matches: 3. In germline, CDR1 is SQVTM, CDR2 ANQGSEA. The CDR3 DNA is TGCAGCGGAAGACAGGGGACCGGGGAGCTGTTTTTT. It yields the protein CSGRQGTGELFF.

The chain links TRBV11-2 to TRBJ2-7, with 12 nucleotides matching TRBD2. Trimming cost V 0 bases and J 2 bases; bases outside gene matches: 8. There are 18 residues in the CDR3. Germline lookup yields CDR1 SGHAT and CDR2 FQNNGV. The CDR3 region is CASSLDLTSSGGAYEQYF. The CDR3 region has the DNA TGTGCCAGCAGCTTAGACCTTACTTCTAGCGGGGGGGCCTACGAGCAGTACTTC.

This clonotype appeared a few times. The chain is built from TRBV9 and TRBJ2-5; TRBD1 or TRBD2 may be the D gene (5 bases each). The germline gives CDR1 SGDLS, CDR2 YYNGEE. The CDR3 extends over 15 amino acids. The ends were cut back, 4 bases at V and 5 bases at J, with 18 bases in the middle. The CDR3 coding sequence is TGTGCCAGCAGCTTCTCGCCGGGGCTCGGGGAGACCCAGTACTTC. Translation gives CASSFSPGLGETQYF.

There are a few counts of this clonotype. The rearrangement joins TRBV4-1 to TRBJ1-5; D is perhaps TRBD1 (6 bases). Germline assignment: CDR1 MGHRA and CDR2 YSYEKL. The CDR3 totals 16 residues. With 1 base removed from V and 1 base from J, the gap between germline ends came to 11 bases. The CDR3 DNA sequence: TGCGCCAGCAGCCAAGTAGGCGGGACAAGCAATCAGCCCCAGCATTTT. This translates into CASSQVGGTSNQPQHF.

In this sample, this clonotype turned up a few times. The chain carries TRBV5-1 and TRBJ2-5; weak D call: TRBD1 (5 bases). Germline V lookup: CDR1 SGHRS, CDR2 YFSETQ. V was trimmed by 0 bases and J by 5 bases, leaving 8 bases between them. This CDR3 contains 13 residues. Here the CDR3 DNA reads TGCGCCAGCAGCTTGGCAGGGATGGAGACCCAGTACTTC. Encoded protein: CASSLAGMETQYF. The whole variable domain, filled in from reference TRBV5-1 and TRBJ2-5, reads KAGVTQTPRYLIKTRGQQVTLSCSPISGHRSVSWYQQTPGQGLQFLFEYFSETQRNKGNFPGRFSGRQFSNSRSEMNVSTLELGDSALYLCASSLAGMETQYFGPGTRLLVL.

This clonotype was counted a few times. This chain uses TRBV3-1 with TRBJ1-4, with a possible D match to TRBD1 (5 bases). Germline loops: CDR1 LGHDT, CDR2 YNNKEL (reference sequence). V was trimmed by 3 bases and J by 8 bases, leaving 16 bases between them. The CDR3 consists of 15 residues. CDR3 loop: CASSQLRGAEEKLFF. DNA of the CDR3: TGTGCCAGCAGCCAGCTTAGGGGAGCTGAAGAAAAACTGTTTTTT.

CDR3 protein: CASSLGHDSKQFF. The CDR3 DNA follows: TGTGCCAGCAGCTTGGGACACGACTCCAAGCAGTTCTTC. The V call is TRBV5-4, the J call TRBJ2-1, with D uncertain. V was trimmed by 0 bases and J by 11 bases, leaving 12 bases between them. Looked up from germline, CDR1 is SGHNT and CDR2 is YYREEE (reference sequence). This CDR3 contains 13 residues.

The genes are TRBV5-5 and TRBJ2-1; D remains unclear. The CDR3 extends over 15 amino acids. V gave up 4 bases and J gave up 1 base, with 12 bases separating them. Germline CDR1 SGHKS, CDR2 YYEKEE (reference sequence). CDR3 residues: CASSATAGSYNEQFF. The CDR3 nucleotides are TGTGCCAGCAGCGCGACGGCCGGGTCCTACAATGAGCAGTTCTTC. The full variable domain, with the rest looked up from reference TRBV5-5 and TRBJ2-1, is DAGVTQSPTHLIKTRGQQVTLRCSPISGHKSVSWYQQVLGQGPQFIFQYYEKEERGRGNFPDRFSARQFPNYSSELNVNALLLGDSALYLCASSATAGSYNEQFFGPGTRLTVL.

This clonotype has ten or more counts. The J gene is TRBJ1-4, the V gene TRBV5-1, with unresolved D. Deletions cut 1 base from V and 4 bases from J, with 8 bases between. CDR3 length: 14 amino acids. Germline V lookup: CDR1 SGHRS, CDR2 YFSETQ. In DNA form, the CDR3 reads TGCGCCAGCAGCTTGTGGTCTTATAATGAAAAACTGTTTTTT. This sequence encodes CASSLWSYNEKLFF. The full variable domain, with the rest looked up from reference TRBV5-1 and TRBJ1-4, is KAGVTQTPRYLIKTRGQQVTLSCSPISGHRSVSWYQQTPGQGLQFLFEYFSETQRNKGNFPGRFSGRQFSNSRSEMNVSTLELGDSALYLCASSLWSYNEKLFFGSGTQLSVL.

This rearrangement joins TRBV7-9 to TRBJ2-7; D is uncertain. Germline CDR1 is SEHNR and CDR2 is FQNEAQ (reference sequence). V lost 3 bases and J 4 bases, leaving 10 bases between the germline ends. CDR3 length: 13 residues. CDR3 DNA: TGTGCCAGCAGCTTTGAGGTGGCTTACGAGCAGTACTTC. Amino acid sequence: CASSFEVAYEQYF.

This clonotype was recorded many times. The V and J genes are TRBV20-1 and TRBJ1-1, with TRBD1 matching over 7 bases. With V trimmed by 3 bases and J by 7 bases, 11 bases remained unmatched. The CDR3 is 14 amino acids. CDR1 is DFQATT and CDR2 is SNEGSKA in the germline V gene (reference sequence). CDR3 sequence reads: CSARITGERNEAFF. The CDR3 nucleotides read TGCAGTGCTAGGATCACAGGGGAGCGGAATGAAGCTTTCTTT.

There are many counts of this clonotype. This sequence joins TRBV27 and TRBJ1-2; D uncertain. The germline gives CDR1 MNHEY, CDR2 SMNVEV (reference sequence). With 3 bases removed from V and 3 bases from J, the gap between germline ends came to 8 bases. This CDR3 contains 13 residues. This CDR3 reads CASSFDGHYGYTF. For the CDR3, the DNA is TGTGCCAGCAGTTTCGACGGACACTATGGCTACACCTTC.

At least ten counts were recorded for this clonotype. The chain couples TRBV5-1 to TRBJ2-2, with D possibly called TRBD1 or TRBD2 (6 bases each). This CDR3 spans 17 amino acids. Germline assignment: CDR1 SGHRS and CDR2 YFSETQ. The V end lost 7 bases, the J end lost 3 bases, and 22 bases lay between the germline ends. Written as DNA, the CDR3 is TGCGCCAGCGCCTTGCTCGTCCGGGGGCGAGACACCGGGGAGCTGTTTTTT. This gives the protein CASALLVRGRDTGELFF. The full variable domain, rest sourced from reference TRBV5-1 and TRBJ2-2, is KAGVTQTPRYLIKTRGQQVTLSCSPISGHRSVSWYQQTPGQGLQFLFEYFSETQRNKGNFPGRFSGRQFSNSRSEMNVSTLELGDSALYLCASALLVRGRDTGELFFGEGSRLTVL.

The rearrangement joins TRBV5-1 to TRBJ2-1; a possible D gene is TRBD2 (6 bases). Germline CDR1 and CDR2: SGHRS and YFSETQ. Trimming took off 4 bases at V and 2 bases at J, with 13 bases between the two ends. The CDR3 consists of 15 residues. CDR3 sequence (DNA): TGCGCCAGCAGCCCCGCTGGAGGGGCCTACAATGAGCAGTTCTTC. Its protein is CASSPAGGAYNEQFF.

This clonotype was observed a few times. The chain uses TRBV15 and TRBJ2-5; D remains unclear. Germline CDR1 reads LNHNV; CDR2 reads YYDKDF (reference sequence). Between the trimmed V and J ends, which lost 0 bases and 5 bases, there was a span of 7 bases. The CDR3 has 13 residues. CDR3 sequence reads: CATSRDLPETQYF. The CDR3 DNA follows: TGTGCCACCAGCAGAGATTTACCGGAGACCCAGTACTTC.

This clonotype was seen a handful of times. The chain joins TRBV15 to TRBJ2-1; no definite D call. Germline V CDR1 and CDR2: LNHNV, YYDKDF (reference sequence). Trimming pared 3 bases from V and 8 bases from J, leaving 11 bases between. The CDR3 contains 13 residues. This CDR3 is CATSRALADEQFF. In nucleotides, the CDR3 is TGTGCCACCAGCAGGGCCCTGGCCGATGAGCAGTTCTTC.

V usage is TRBV9 and J usage is TRBJ2-5; 7 positions agree with TRBD1. Losses at the gene ends were 1 base for V and 1 base for J; bases not matched to a gene: 4. The CDR3 spans 15 residues. The germline CDR1 and CDR2 sequences are SGDLS and YYNGEE. This CDR3 is CASSVMGQRQETQYF. CDR3 DNA: TGTGCCAGCAGCGTAATGGGACAGCGCCAAGAGACCCAGTACTTC.

The genes are TRBV5-1 and TRBJ2-2; 7 bases match TRBD1. The germline gives CDR1 SGHRS, CDR2 YFSETQ. Trimming took 4 bases from V and 6 from J; bases not matched to a gene: 3. The CDR3 spans 13 residues. DNA of the CDR3: TGCGCCAGCAGCGAGGGGGCTCCCGGGGAGCTGTTTTTT. This translates into CASSEGAPGELFF.

The chain couples TRBV2 to TRBJ2-1; possibly TRBD2 for D (5 bases). V was clipped by 2 bases and J by 6 bases, with 8 bases between them. The CDR3 length is 13 residues. Per the germline V gene, CDR1 is SNHLY and CDR2 is FYNNEI. CDR3 DNA: TGTGCCAGCAGTGAAACTAGGTTCAATGAGCAGTTCTTC. Protein product: CASSETRFNEQFF. The full variable domain, its missing parts supplied by reference TRBV2 and TRBJ2-1, is EPEVTQTPSHQVTQMGQEVILRCVPISNHLYFYWYRQILGQKVEFLVSFYNNEISEKSEIFDDQFSVERPDGSNFTLKIRSTKLEDSAMYFCASSETRFNEQFFGPGTRLTVL.

This clonotype has more than one count but fewer than ten. J is TRBJ1-1 and V is TRBV20-1; tentative D call: TRBD1 (6 bases). The germline CDR1 and CDR2 sequences are DFQATT and SNEGSKA (reference sequence). The ends were cut back, 6 bases at V and 5 bases at J, with 13 bases in the middle. The CDR3 runs to 12 residues. CDR3 in DNA: TGCAGTGCCAAGACAGGATCAACTGAAGCTTTCTTT. This sequence encodes CSAKTGSTEAFF.

V is TRBV14 and J is TRBJ1-6, with no clear D. CDR3 size: 13 residues. V shed 4 bases and J shed 6 bases, with 7 bases lying between them. The germline V gene has CDR1 SGHDN and CDR2 FVKESK. The CDR3 spells CASSPRTNSPLHF. CDR3 nucleotides: TGTGCCAGCAGCCCTCGGACTAATTCACCCCTCCACTTT.

The chain joins TRBV25-1 to TRBJ1-1; D is perhaps TRBD1 (5 bases). CDR1 and CDR2 (germline): MGHDK, SYGVNS. The CDR3 covers 13 residues. The V and J ends lost 3 bases and 5 bases respectively, with 10 bases between them. DNA for the CDR3: TGTGCCAGCAGTGACCGGGGGGTAACTGAAGCTTTCTTT. Its protein is CASSDRGVTEAFF.

The rearrangement joins TRBV28 to TRBJ2-3, with TRBD2 matching 14 bases. Trimming took 4 bases from V and 3 from J; bases not matched to a gene: 6. This CDR3 has 17 amino acids. Germline V gene lookup returns CDR1 MDHEN and CDR2 SYDVKM. In DNA, the CDR3 is TGTGCCAGCAGTTCCCCTCGACTAGCGGGAGGGACAGATACGCAGTATTTT. Translation gives CASSSPRLAGGTDTQYF.